This TCR beta chain was profiled in a study of T cell repertoires in cytomegalovirus infection. Study conclusions and caveats: What dominated the ex vivo response were HLA-C-restricted CMV-specific TCR beta clonotypes. Totalled public TCR beta family frequency picked out people who carried CMV plus the relevant HLA.

Trimming took 4 bases from V and 6 from J, leaving 6 bases between them. This CDR3 spans 11 amino acids. From the reads, TCRdb called clonotypes with MiXCR, one entry per CDR3 protein. The table has over 300,000 distinct CDR3 sequences, over 7.5% seen once. To note about this clonotype: As yet, its antigen is unknown.

Sequenced input: PBMCs. The sequence was obtained from a human donor in good health (CMV status not recorded). Some clones in this sample may be carry-over from other donors' samples. The V call is TRBV12-3 or TRBV12-4, the J call TRBJ1-2; D is unclear. Here the CDR3 DNA reads TGTGCCAGCAGTTCCCTTCATGGCTACACCTTC. This codes for CASSSLHGYTF.